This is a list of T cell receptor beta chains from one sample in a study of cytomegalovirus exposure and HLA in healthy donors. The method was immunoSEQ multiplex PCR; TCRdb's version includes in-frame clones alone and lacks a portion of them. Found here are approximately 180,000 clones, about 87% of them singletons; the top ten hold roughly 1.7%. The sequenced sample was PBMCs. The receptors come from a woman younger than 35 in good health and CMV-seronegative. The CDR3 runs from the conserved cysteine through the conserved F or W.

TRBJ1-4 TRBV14 CASSLLRGTNEKLFF
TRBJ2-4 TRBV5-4 CASSLAGQQNIQYF
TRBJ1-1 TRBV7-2 CASSLGLTTGDAFF
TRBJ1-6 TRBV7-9 CSSSITGATRSSPLHF
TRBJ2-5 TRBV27 CASSQNGPRATQYF
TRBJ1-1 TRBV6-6 CASGGGGSEAFF
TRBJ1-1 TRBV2 CASIKDRNSNLEAFF
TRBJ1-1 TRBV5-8 CASSLGAAGNTEAFF
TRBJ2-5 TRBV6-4 CASSVTAGEGETQYF
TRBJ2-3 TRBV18 CASSPRPGFSTDTQYF
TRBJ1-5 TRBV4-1 CASSQGKGADSNQPQHF